This passage covers 24 T cell receptor beta chains from one sample sequenced in a study of control samples from healthy donors and cancer patients (dated by TCRdb to the early 2020s). Receptor amplification or capture employed the immunoSEQ multiplex PCR assay. The immuneACCESS repertoire file appears here via TCRdb, limited to in-frame rearrangements. These files lack a portion of the clones; in checked studies, under half of the deficit traces to unresolved V genes, and the cause of the others is not known. The sample includes 71,000 or so clones, with around 92% observed a single time. About 20% of the sample goes to the ten largest clones. The sample taken for sequencing was PBMCs. The source is a man in his 60s with lung cancer.

The chain employs TRBV5-1 and TRBJ1-1; no definite D call. V was trimmed by 0 bases and J by 7 bases, leaving 13 bases between them. CDR3 size: 14 residues. Germline loops: CDR1 SGHRS, CDR2 YFSETQ. The DNA of the CDR3 is TGCGCCAGCAGCTTGGATGGCCGTTTCGATGAAGCTTTCTTT. Translation gives CASSLDGRFDEAFF.

CDR3 in DNA: TGTGCCAGTAGTACCCCAGCAGTATCAGATACGCAGTATTTT. Amino acid sequence: CASSTPAVSDTQYF. J is TRBJ2-3 and V is TRBV19; D remains unclear. Germline V gives CDR1 LNHDA, CDR2 SQIVND (reference sequence). The CDR3 extends over 14 amino acids. Trimming took off 4 bases at V and 4 bases at J, with 12 bases between the two ends.

The rearrangement joins TRBV6-4 to TRBJ1-2, with 11 bases matching TRBD1. Germline values: CDR1 MRHNA, CDR2 SNTAGT. V trimming: 2 bases; J trimming: 8 bases; junction bases outside the gene matches: 4. The CDR3 spans 14 residues. The CDR3 nucleotides read TGTGCCAGCAGTGACGGGACAGGGGGAAGGGGCTACACCTTC. Encoded protein: CASSDGTGGRGYTF.

CDR3 in amino acids: CASSPDRGTEAFF. DNA of the CDR3: TGTGCCAGCAGTCCAGACCGGGGCACTGAAGCTTTCTTT. The gene calls are TRBV6-4 and TRBJ1-1; unclear D gene. Deletions cut 5 bases from V and 4 bases from J, with 11 bases between. The CDR3 is 13 residues long. CDR1 and CDR2 from the germline V gene are MRHNA and SNTAGT.

This chain connects TRBV29-1 to TRBJ2-7, with 8 bases aligning to TRBD1. Germline CDR1 reads SQVTM; CDR2 reads ANQGSEA. There are 12 residues in the CDR3. V lost 4 bases, J lost 2 bases, and 1 base stayed unmatched. The CDR3 DNA reads as TGCAGCGTTGCACAGGGGGCCTACGAGCAGTACTTC. Protein sequence: CSVAQGAYEQYF.

The chain has TRBV4-2 and TRBJ2-5; 9 nucleotides align to TRBD1. The CDR3 covers 15 residues. CDR1 and CDR2 (germline): LGHNA, YNFKEQ. With V trimmed by 4 bases and J by 3 bases, 6 bases remained unmatched. The CDR3 is CASSRGTGKEETQYF. The CDR3 DNA reads TGTGCCAGCAGCCGAGGGACAGGGAAGGAAGAGACCCAGTACTTC.

This rearrangement joins TRBV24-1 to TRBJ2-2; D perhaps matches TRBD1 (5 bases). This CDR3 region has 17 residues. The germline CDR1 and CDR2 sequences are KGHDR and SFDVKD. The ends were cut back, 3 bases at V and 0 bases at J, with 13 bases in the middle. This chain's CDR3 is CATSDARVMANTGELFF. CDR3 bases: TGTGCCACCAGTGATGCCAGGGTTATGGCGAACACCGGGGAGCTGTTTTTT.

The J gene is TRBJ1-2, the V gene TRBV5-1; unclear D gene. This CDR3 spans 14 amino acids. Germline CDR1 SGHRS, CDR2 YFSETQ. With 6 bases removed from V and 4 bases from J, the gap between germline ends came to 16 bases. CDR3 residues: CASKLNEGSYGYTF. The CDR3 DNA sequence: TGCGCCAGCAAGCTGAACGAGGGCTCCTATGGCTACACCTTC.

Here the CDR3 DNA reads TGTGCCAGCAGTTCGACAGGGAACGAAAAACTGTTTTTT. The encoded protein is CASSSTGNEKLFF. The gene calls are TRBV27 and TRBJ1-4, with TRBD1 identical over 7 bases. CDR1 and CDR2 from the germline V gene are MNHEY and SMNVEV (reference sequence). This CDR3 comprises 13 residues. V shed 4 bases, J shed 8 bases, and the junction held 4 bases outside the gene matches. The whole variable domain, filled in from reference TRBV27 and TRBJ1-4, reads EAQVTQNPRYLITVTGKKLTVTCSQNMNHEYMSWYRQDPGLGLRQIYYSMNVEVTDKGDVPEGYKVSRKEKRNFPLILESPSPNQTSLYFCASSSTGNEKLFFGSGTQLSVL.

The chain links TRBV30 to TRBJ2-3, with a possible D match to TRBD1 (6 bases). Germline V gene lookup returns CDR1 GTSNPN and CDR2 SVGIG (reference sequence). V lost 4 bases and J lost 0, with 8 bases in between. The CDR3 loop spans 13 amino acids. CDR3 coding DNA: TGTGCCTGGACAGGGGTTAGCACAGATACGCAGTATTTT. Protein: CAWTGVSTDTQYF.

This clone was seen just once. The rearrangement links TRBV15 to TRBJ1-3; perhaps TRBD1 as D (5 bases). Trimming shortened V by 3 bases and J by 0 bases, and 15 bases separated the two germline ends. The germline V gene has CDR1 LNHNV and CDR2 YYDKDF (reference sequence). The CDR3 has 17 amino acids. CDR3 sequence reads: CATSSDRQRRSGNTIYF. The DNA of the CDR3 is TGTGCCACCAGCAGTGATCGACAGCGCCGCTCTGGAAACACCATATATTTT.

The rearrangement uses TRBV4-1 and TRBJ1-1; D not resolved. Germline CDR1 is MGHRA and CDR2 is YSYEKL. Trimming shortened V by 4 bases and J by 1 base, and 4 bases separated the two germline ends. The length of the CDR3 is 12 residues. CDR3 coding DNA: TGCGCCAGCAGCCTAGGGAACACTGAAGCTTTCTTT. Protein product: CASSLGNTEAFF.

J is TRBJ1-1 and V is TRBV6-5; D possibly corresponds to TRBD1 (5 bases). The CDR3 consists of 15 residues. Trimming shortened V by 2 bases and J by 1 base, and 11 bases separated the two germline ends. In germline, CDR1 is MNHEY, CDR2 SVGAGI. CDR3 coding DNA: TGTGCCAGCAGTTACGATAGGGGCTGGAACACTGAAGCTTTCTTT. This codes for CASSYDRGWNTEAFF.

This clone was observed a few times. The chain joins TRBV6-2 or TRBV6-3 to TRBJ1-5, with TRBD1 matching over 9 bases. Germline assignment: CDR1 MNHEY and CDR2 SVGEGT. J gave up 6 bases and V 2 bases, and 5 bases lay outside the gene matches. This CDR3 comprises 15 residues. The CDR3 reads CASSYLGQGGQPQHF. Here the CDR3 DNA reads TGTGCCAGCAGTTACCTGGGACAGGGAGGTCAGCCCCAGCATTTT.

This clone is a singleton in its sample. This sequence joins TRBV5-1 and TRBJ2-5; D call uncertain. V lost 3 bases and J 2 bases, leaving 8 bases between the germline ends. CDR1 is SGHRS and CDR2 is YFSETQ in the germline V gene. This CDR3 is 13 amino acids long. In DNA form, the CDR3 reads TGCGCCAGCAGCTACGGTTTACAAGAGACCCAGTACTTC. As protein: CASSYGLQETQYF.

The V gene is TRBV4-1, the J gene TRBJ1-6, with 7 nucleotides matching TRBD1. The germline V gene has CDR1 MGHRA and CDR2 YSYEKL. The CDR3 loop spans 17 amino acids. V lost 6 bases, J lost 2 bases, and 10 bases stayed unmatched. The CDR3 sequence is CASSRDSQVPYNSPLHF. The DNA of the CDR3 is TGCGCCAGCAGTCGGGACAGCCAGGTCCCCTATAATTCACCCCTCCACTTT.

CDR3 in DNA: TGTGCCAGCAGCAAGGACAGCAATCAGCCCCAGCATTTT. It specifies CASSKDSNQPQHF. The chain couples TRBV7-6 to TRBJ1-5; D unclear. Deletions cut 5 bases from V and 1 base from J, with 6 bases between. Germline V gene sequence: CDR1 SGHVS, CDR2 FNYEAQ. This CDR3 has 13 amino acids.

The CDR3 is CASRGELAKNIQYF. The CDR3 DNA reads as TGCGCCAGCAGGGGGGAGCTAGCCAAAAACATTCAGTACTTC. V usage is TRBV5-1 and J usage is TRBJ2-4; D possibly matches TRBD1 or TRBD2 (5 bases each). Between the trimmed V and J ends, which lost 5 bases and 0 bases, there was a span of 9 bases. The CDR3 extends over 14 amino acids. Germline V gene lookup returns CDR1 SGHRS and CDR2 YFSETQ.

The chain uses TRBV6-6 and TRBJ2-1, with D possibly being TRBD2 (7 bases). There are 13 residues in the CDR3. V dropped 6 bases and J dropped 9 bases, with 15 bases sitting between them. From germline, CDR1 is MNHNY and CDR2 SVGAGI (reference sequence). CDR3: CASSLLGGVEQFF. The CDR3 DNA sequence: TGTGCCAGCAGCTTACTAGGGGGGGTTGAGCAGTTCTTC.

The chain is built from TRBV15 and TRBJ2-5; D possibly matches TRBD1 or TRBD2 (6 bases each). CDR1 LNHNV and CDR2 YYDKDF come from the germline V gene (reference sequence). CDR3 length: 15 residues. V lost 4 bases and J lost 2, with 14 bases in between. CDR3 in amino acids: CATSKRGVGQETQYF. The CDR3 DNA reads TGTGCCACCAGCAAAAGGGGGGTCGGGCAAGAGACCCAGTACTTC. Drawing the rest from reference TRBV15 and TRBJ2-5, the complete variable domain is DAMVIQNPRYQVTQFGKPVTLSCSQTLNHNVMYWYQQKSSQAPKLLFHYYDKDFNNEADTPDNFQSRRPNTSFCFLDIRSPGLGDTAMYLCATSKRGVGQETQYFGPGTRLLVL.

This chain links TRBV29-1 with TRBJ2-1; 8 positions agree with TRBD1. V was pared by 4 bases and J by 8 bases, with 4 bases of the junction left unmatched. Per germline, CDR1 SQVTM and CDR2 ANQGSEA. The CDR3 consists of 12 residues. CDR3 nucleotides: TGCAGCGTTGGAGGACAGGGCTATGAGCAGTTCTTC. This codes for CSVGGQGYEQFF.

This clone was picked up one time. The chain combines TRBV29-1 with TRBJ2-4; D is possibly TRBD1 or TRBD2 (6 bases each). Per germline, CDR1 SQVTM and CDR2 ANQGSEA. V lost 6 bases and J lost 7, with 19 bases in between. This CDR3 is built from 14 residues. CDR3 in DNA: TGCAGCGTGAGGTGGGGGGCCCGCAGGAACATTCAGTACTTC. Translation: CSVRWGARRNIQYF.

The genes are TRBV5-1 and TRBJ2-1, with no clear D. The CDR3 runs 15 residues. Between the trimmed V and J ends, which lost 1 base and 5 bases, there was a span of 13 bases. Germline CDR1 SGHRS, CDR2 YFSETQ. CDR3 sequence reads: CASSLQRSGNNEQFF. The CDR3, as DNA: TGCGCCAGCAGCTTGCAAAGGTCAGGTAACAATGAGCAGTTCTTC. The variable domain in full, with the rest retrieved from reference TRBV5-1 and TRBJ2-1, is KAGVTQTPRYLIKTRGQQVTLSCSPISGHRSVSWYQQTPGQGLQFLFEYFSETQRNKGNFPGRFSGRQFSNSRSEMNVSTLELGDSALYLCASSLQRSGNNEQFFGPGTRLTVL.

This chain links TRBV12-3 or TRBV12-4 with TRBJ2-1; 7 bases are a match to TRBD1. The CDR3 extends over 10 amino acids. The CDR3 sequence: CGQGNNEQFF. CDR3 coding DNA: TGTGGACAGGGAAACAATGAGCAGTTCTTC.